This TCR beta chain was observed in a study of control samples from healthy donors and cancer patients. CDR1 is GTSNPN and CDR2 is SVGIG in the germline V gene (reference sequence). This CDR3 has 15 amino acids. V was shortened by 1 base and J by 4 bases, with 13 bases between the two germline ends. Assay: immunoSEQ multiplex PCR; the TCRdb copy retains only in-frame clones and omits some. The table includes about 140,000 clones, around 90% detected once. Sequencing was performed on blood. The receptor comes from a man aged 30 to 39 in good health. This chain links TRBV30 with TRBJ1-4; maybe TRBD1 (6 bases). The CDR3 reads CAWSATGLFNEKLFF. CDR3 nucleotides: TGTGCCTGGAGTGCGACAGGCCTATTTAATGAAAAACTGTTTTTT.